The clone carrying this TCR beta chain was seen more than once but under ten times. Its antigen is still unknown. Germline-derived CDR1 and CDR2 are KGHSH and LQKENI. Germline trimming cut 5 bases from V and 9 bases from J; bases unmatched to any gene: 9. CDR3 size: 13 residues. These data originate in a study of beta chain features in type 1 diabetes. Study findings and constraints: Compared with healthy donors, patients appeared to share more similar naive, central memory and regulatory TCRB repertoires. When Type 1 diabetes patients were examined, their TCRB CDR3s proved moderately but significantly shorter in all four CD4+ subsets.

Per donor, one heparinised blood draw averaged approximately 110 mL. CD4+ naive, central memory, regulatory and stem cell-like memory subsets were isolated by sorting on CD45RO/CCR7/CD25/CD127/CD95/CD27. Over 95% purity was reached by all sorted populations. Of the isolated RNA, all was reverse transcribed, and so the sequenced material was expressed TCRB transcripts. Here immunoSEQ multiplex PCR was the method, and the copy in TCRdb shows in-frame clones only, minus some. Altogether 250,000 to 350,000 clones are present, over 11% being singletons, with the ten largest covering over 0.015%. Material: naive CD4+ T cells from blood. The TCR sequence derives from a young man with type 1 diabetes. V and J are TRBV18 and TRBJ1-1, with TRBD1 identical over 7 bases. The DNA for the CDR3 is TGTGCCAGCTCATCGGGACAGTTCGTCAAAGCTTTCTTT. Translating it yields CASSSGQFVKAFF.